Listed below are T cell receptor beta chains from one sample, sequenced in a study of tumor and adjacent non-tumor tissue in lung cancer. One entry per CDR3 protein results from TCRdb running MiXCR on the multiplex PCR reads. The table includes 90,000 to 100,000 distinct CDR3 sequences, about 80% detected once. Sequencing was done on a sample of distant non-tumor lung tissue. The source is a man aged 55 to 70 with small cell lung cancer. Each CDR3 is given with its conserved first and last residue. Each record gives: J gene, D gene, clone size, V gene, CDR3 protein, CDR3 DNA. The D gene is left open where the match is weak. Only part of the rows carry a size: once, few, many, or a class if the clone is expanded.

>TRBJ2-3|.|medium-sized|TRBV6-5
CASSNSGTQYF
TGTGCCAGCAGCAATTCGGGTACGCAGTATTTT
>TRBJ2-5|TRBD2|once|TRBV6-6
CVSEREFQETQYF
TGTGTCAGCGAGCGGGAGTTCCAAGAGACCCAGTACTTC
>TRBJ2-1|TRBD1|.|TRBV5-4
CASGSSGTGLYEQFF
TGTGCCAGCGGCTCCTCCGGGACAGGGTTGTATGAGCAGTTCTTC
>TRBJ2-1|TRBD2|many|TRBV5-8
CASSLFGRASGLYNEQFF
TGTGCCAGCAGCTTGTTCGGGCGGGCTAGCGGTCTCTACAATGAGCAGTTCTTC
>TRBJ2-1|.|.|TRBV6-1
CASSGVTFSIDEQFF
TGTGCCAGCAGTGGCGTGACATTTAGCATCGATGAGCAATTCTTC
>TRBJ2-7|TRBD2|.|TRBV6-1
CVSSETCGSYEQYF
TGTGTCAGCAGTGAGACTTGCGGGAGTTACGAGCAGTACTTC
>TRBJ2-2|.|.|TRBV5-1
CASWPGTEELFF
TGCGCCAGCTGGCCCGGGACCGAGGAGCTGTTTTTT
>TRBJ1-4|.|.|TRBV6-1
CTSSFSLQGREKLFF
TGTACCAGCAGTTTCAGTCTACAGGGACGTGAAAAACTGTTTTTT
>TRBJ2-2|TRBD2|.|TRBV11-1
CASSLGGRSTGELFF
TGTGCCAGCAGCTTAGGCGGGAGAAGCACCGGGGAGCTGTTTTTT
>TRBJ2-3|.|.|TRBV6-1
CASSDVGSGSDTQYF
TGTGCCAGCAGTGATGTAGGGTCTGGGTCCGATACGCAGTATTTT
>TRBJ2-7|.|many|TRBV20-1
CSAKGVSAGSYEQYF
TGCAGTGCCAAAGGGGTCTCCGCGGGCTCCTACGAGCAGTACTTC
>TRBJ1-1|.|many|TRBV12-3/TRBV12-4
CASRRSSTGNTEAFF
TGTGCCAGCCGACGATCTTCGACAGGGAACACTGAAGCTTTCTTT
>TRBJ2-7|.|.|TRBV4-1
CASGQRQESSYEQYF
TGCGCCAGCGGCCAGCGACAGGAGAGCTCCTACGAACAGTACTTC